A selection of T cell receptor beta chains follows, all from one sample in a study of blood T cells in healthy people across ages. In TCRdb, the 5' RACE reads were re-called with MiXCR into one record per CDR3 protein. Of fewer than 1 million distinct CDR3 sequences listed, around 43% were seen once; the top ten hold approximately 20%. The sample comprised blood. Receptors were obtained from a man between 60 and 75 years old in good health. Each CDR3 is given with its conserved first and last residue. D genes are given only for firm matches. A row's size may be missing; if present it is once, few, many or a size class.

V gene	CDR3 length	J gene	clone size	D gene	CDR3 protein	CDR3 DNA
TRBV21-1	15	TRBJ2-1	few	NA	CASSIPGLEGNEQFF	TGTGCCAGCAGTATCCCCGGGTTGGAGGGCAATGAGCAGTTCTTC
TRBV27	18	TRBJ2-3	few	NA	CASSQLRFGEPSTDTQYF	TGTGCCAGCAGCCAACTGAGGTTTGGGGAACCCAGCACAGATACGCAGTATTTT
TRBV11-2	14	TRBJ2-3	few	TRBD2	CASSRTSPEDTQYF	TGTGCCAGCAGCCGGACTAGCCCGGAGGATACGCAGTATTTT
TRBV12-3/TRBV12-4	12	TRBJ2-7	NA	NA	CASSSQPYEQYF	TGTGCCAGCAGTTCACAACCCTACGAGCAGTACTTC
TRBV6-1	16	TRBJ1-4	NA	TRBD1	CASSASTGGLNEKLFF	TGTGCCAGCAGCGCAAGTACAGGGGGCCTTAATGAAAAACTGTTTTTT
TRBV6-6	13	TRBJ1-4	few	NA	CASIGTTNEKLFF	TGTGCCAGCATCGGGACTACTAATGAAAAACTGTTTTTT
TRBV11-1	15	TRBJ2-1	NA	TRBD1	CASSQIRGLAYEQFF	TGTGCCAGCAGCCAAATCAGGGGGCTGGCCTATGAGCAGTTCTTC
TRBV12-3/TRBV12-4	14	TRBJ2-4	few	TRBD1	CASSLHQGAYIQYF	TGTGCCAGCAGTTTGCATCAGGGGGCTTACATTCAGTACTTC
TRBV28	15	TRBJ1-5	NA	NA	CASSTLGFQNQPQHF	TGTGCCAGCAGTACGTTGGGGTTTCAAAATCAGCCCCAGCATTTT
TRBV29-1	13	TRBJ1-2	NA	TRBD1	CSVKDRGSYGYTF	TGCAGCGTTAAGGACAGGGGCAGCTATGGCTACACCTTC
TRBV27	14	TRBJ2-1	NA	TRBD1	CASSFAGGADEQFF	TGTGCCAGCAGTTTTGCAGGGGGCGCGGATGAGCAGTTCTTC
TRBV7-9	16	TRBJ2-5	NA	TRBD2	CASSPRPLAEQETQYF	TGTGCCAGCAGCCCCAGGCCACTAGCGGAACAAGAGACCCAGTACTTC
TRBV12-3/TRBV12-4	15	TRBJ1-5	NA	NA	CASSLVPGENQPQHF	TGTGCCAGCAGTTTAGTTCCGGGGGAAAATCAGCCCCAGCATTTT
TRBV5-1	16	TRBJ2-7	NA	NA	CASSWGDSDLGDEQYF	TGCGCCAGCAGCTGGGGGGACAGCGACTTGGGGGACGAGCAGTACTTC
TRBV29-1	15	TRBJ2-3	NA	TRBD2	CSVATSGGHTDTQYF	TGCAGCGTGGCGACTAGCGGGGGCCACACGGATACGCAGTATTTT
TRBV7-2	16	TRBJ2-3	NA	TRBD2	CASSSSRGGSTDTQYF	TGTGCCAGCAGCTCCAGTCGGGGGGGAAGCACAGATACGCAGTATTTT
TRBV7-8	14	TRBJ2-7	NA	NA	CASSFIGVNYEQYF	TGTGCCAGCAGCTTCATCGGGGTTAACTACGAGCAGTACTTC
TRBV24-1	13	TRBJ1-2	many	NA	CATSDSTRYGYTF	TGTGCCACCAGTGACTCGACGAGGTATGGCTACACCTTC
TRBV7-9	15	TRBJ2-1	NA	TRBD2	CASTERGGAVNEQFF	TGTGCCAGCACCGAGCGGGGGGGCGCCGTCAATGAGCAGTTCTTC
TRBV20-1	15	TRBJ2-7	NA	NA	CSARDIVTVTYEQYF	TGCAGTGCTAGAGACATAGTCACGGTTACCTACGAGCAGTACTTC
TRBV29-1	18	TRBJ2-7	few	NA	CSVDSKTGTSFVVYEQYF	TGCAGCGTTGATTCCAAGACAGGAACGTCGTTCGTTGTTTACGAGCAGTACTTC
TRBV28	15	TRBJ1-6	few	NA	CASSFSGVTNSPLHF	TGTGCCAGCAGTTTTAGCGGAGTTACTAATTCACCCCTCCACTTT
TRBV15	16	TRBJ2-5	NA	NA	CATSSPGAGFQETQYF	TGTGCCACCAGCAGCCCCGGGGCGGGCTTCCAAGAGACCCAGTACTTC
TRBV29-1	13	TRBJ2-7	NA	NA	CSVERPRSYEQYF	TGCAGCGTTGAAAGACCGCGATCCTACGAGCAGTACTTC
TRBV2	18	TRBJ2-7	NA	NA	CASSEALRKTLRRDEQYF	TGTGCCAGCAGTGAAGCGCTAAGAAAAACTCTCCGTCGCGACGAGCAGTACTTC
TRBV30	11	TRBJ2-1	NA	NA	CAWSGDAEQFF	TGTGCCTGGAGTGGAGATGCTGAGCAGTTCTTC
TRBV7-9	16	TRBJ2-7	NA	TRBD2	CASSLALTSDAYEQYF	TGTGCCAGCAGCTTAGCTTTGACTAGCGACGCCTACGAGCAGTACTTC
TRBV20-1	16	TRBJ1-1	few	TRBD1	CSAVGTGGVGNTEAFF	TGCAGTGCTGTCGGGACAGGGGGCGTGGGGAACACTGAAGCTTTCTTT
TRBV30	13	TRBJ2-5	NA	TRBD1	CAWSTGVQETQYF	TGTGCCTGGAGTACAGGGGTTCAAGAGACCCAGTACTTC
TRBV10-3	17	TRBJ2-3	NA	TRBD2	CAISESLGGGRPDTQYF	TGTGCCATCAGTGAGTCGCTTGGCGGGGGGCGGCCAGATACGCAGTATTTT
TRBV20-1	14	TRBJ2-7	few	TRBD1	CSADRDRLSYEQYF	TGCAGTGCTGACCGGGACAGACTCTCCTACGAGCAGTACTTC
TRBV7-6	14	TRBJ1-1	NA	TRBD1	CASSPQGYDTEAFF	TGTGCCAGCAGCCCACAGGGGTATGACACTGAAGCTTTCTTT
TRBV13	18	TRBJ2-6	NA	TRBD1	CASSFLDRQSSGANVLTF	TGTGCCAGCAGCTTTCTGGACAGGCAGAGCTCTGGGGCCAACGTCCTGACTTTC
TRBV19	13	TRBJ1-2	NA	NA	CASSAGQRYGYTF	TGTGCCAGTAGTGCCGGACAGCGATATGGCTACACCTTC
TRBV27	15	TRBJ2-7	few	NA	CASSLSGPSSYEQYF	TGTGCCAGCAGTTTATCGGGACCGTCCTCCTACGAGCAGTACTTC
TRBV11-1	16	TRBJ2-3	NA	NA	CASSLALARGTDTQYF	TGTGCCAGCAGCTTAGCGCTGGCAAGAGGCACAGATACGCAGTATTTT
TRBV7-2	16	TRBJ1-2	NA	NA	CASSLAPGHANYGYTF	TGTGCCAGCAGCTTAGCCCCGGGACACGCTAACTATGGCTACACCTTC
TRBV7-6	13	TRBJ2-1	NA	TRBD1	CASSGTGGNEQFF	TGTGCCAGCAGCGGGACAGGGGGCAATGAGCAGTTCTTC
TRBV15	13	TRBJ1-2	few	NA	CATSQSYSYGYTF	TGTGCCACCAGCCAGTCGTACAGCTATGGCTACACCTTC
TRBV24-1	14	TRBJ2-5	once	NA	CATSDPSFQETQYF	TGTGCCACCAGTGATCCGTCATTCCAAGAGACCCAGTACTTC
TRBV4-1	16	TRBJ2-7	many	TRBD1	CASSQGGWDRVYEQYF	TGCGCCAGCAGCCAAGGCGGATGGGACAGGGTCTACGAGCAGTACTTC
TRBV7-2	18	TRBJ1-5	once	NA	CASSLASPRDPSNQPQHF	TGTGCCAGCAGCTTAGCTTCCCCCCGGGACCCGAGCAATCAGCCCCAGCATTTT
TRBV24-1	12	TRBJ2-3	NA	NA	CATSVEGFTQYF	TGTGCCACCAGTGTCGAAGGATTTACGCAGTATTTT
TRBV28	16	TRBJ2-7	NA	NA	CASSLNRARPSYEQYF	TGTGCCAGCAGTTTAAATAGGGCTCGTCCCAGCTACGAGCAGTACTTC
TRBV12-3/TRBV12-4	17	TRBJ2-5	NA	TRBD2	CASSLAPSGGGLETQYF	TGTGCCAGCAGTTTAGCGCCAAGCGGGGGAGGTTTGGAGACCCAGTACTTC